The source of this T cell receptor beta chain is a study of blood T cell repertoires in COVID-19. The protocol was immunoSEQ multiplex PCR, while the TCRdb copy is restricted to in-frame clones and leaves out a portion. The data contain approximately 160,000 clones, roughly 84% of them singletons. The CDR3 length is 15 residues. Germline V gene data show CDR1 as ENHRY and CDR2 as SYGVKD. Losses at the gene ends were 0 bases for V and 6 bases for J; bases not matched to a gene: 5. V usage is TRBV10-3 and J usage is TRBJ2-1; TRBD2 aligns across 7 bases. The sequence was obtained from a woman between 55 and 75 years old with COVID-19, enrolled during active disease. The specimen sequenced was peripheral blood. The CDR3 DNA is TGTGCCATCAGTGAGTCTGGTCTAGCGGCCAATGAGCAGTTCTTC. Its translation: CAISESGLAANEQFF.